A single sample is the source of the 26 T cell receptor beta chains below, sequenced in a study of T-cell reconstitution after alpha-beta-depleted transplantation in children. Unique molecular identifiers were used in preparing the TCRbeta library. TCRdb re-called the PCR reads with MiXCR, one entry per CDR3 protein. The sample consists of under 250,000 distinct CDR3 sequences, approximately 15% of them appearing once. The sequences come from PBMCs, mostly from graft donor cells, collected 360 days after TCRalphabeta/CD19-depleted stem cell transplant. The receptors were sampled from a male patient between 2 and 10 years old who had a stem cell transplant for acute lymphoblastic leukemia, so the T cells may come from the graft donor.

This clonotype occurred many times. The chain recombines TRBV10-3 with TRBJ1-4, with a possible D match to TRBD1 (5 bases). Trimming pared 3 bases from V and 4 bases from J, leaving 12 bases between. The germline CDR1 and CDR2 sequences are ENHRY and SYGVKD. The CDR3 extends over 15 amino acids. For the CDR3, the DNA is TGTGCCATCAGTGAATTGGGGGAACTTAATGAAAAACTGTTTTTT. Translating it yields CAISELGELNEKLFF.

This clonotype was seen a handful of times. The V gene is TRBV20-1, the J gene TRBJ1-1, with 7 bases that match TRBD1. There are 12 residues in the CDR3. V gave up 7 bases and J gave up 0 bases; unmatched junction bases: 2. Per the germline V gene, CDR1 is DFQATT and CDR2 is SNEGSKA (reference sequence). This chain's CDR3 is CSGQGMNTEAFF. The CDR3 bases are TGCAGTGGACAGGGCATGAACACTGAAGCTTTCTTT.

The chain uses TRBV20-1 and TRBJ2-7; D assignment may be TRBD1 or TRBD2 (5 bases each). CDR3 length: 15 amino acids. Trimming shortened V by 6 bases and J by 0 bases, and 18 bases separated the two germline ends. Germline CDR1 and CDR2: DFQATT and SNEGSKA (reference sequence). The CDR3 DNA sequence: TGCAGTGCCCCAAACCGGGACGGAACCTCCTACGAGCAGTACTTC. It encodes CSAPNRDGTSYEQYF.

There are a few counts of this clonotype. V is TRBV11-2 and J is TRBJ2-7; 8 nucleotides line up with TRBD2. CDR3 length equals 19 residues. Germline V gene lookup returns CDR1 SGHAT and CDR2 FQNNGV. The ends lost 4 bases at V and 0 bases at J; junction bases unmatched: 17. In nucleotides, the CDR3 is TGTGCCAGCAGCTCCCCGGTGATAGCGGGATACGGGAGCTCCTACGAGCAGTACTTC. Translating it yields CASSSPVIAGYGSSYEQYF.

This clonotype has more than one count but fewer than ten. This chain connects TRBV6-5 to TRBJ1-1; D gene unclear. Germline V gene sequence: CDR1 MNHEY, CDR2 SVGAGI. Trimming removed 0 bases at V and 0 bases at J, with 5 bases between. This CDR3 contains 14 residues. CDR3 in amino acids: CASSYSALNTEAFF. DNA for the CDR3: TGTGCCAGCAGTTACTCGGCGCTGAACACTGAAGCTTTCTTT.

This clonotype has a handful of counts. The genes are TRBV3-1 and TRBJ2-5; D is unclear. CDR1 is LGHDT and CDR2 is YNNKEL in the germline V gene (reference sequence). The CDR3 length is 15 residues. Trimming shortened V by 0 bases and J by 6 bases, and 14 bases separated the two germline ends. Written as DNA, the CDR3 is TGTGCCAGCAGCCAAGACCCGGACGGCTCGCAGACCCAGTACTTC. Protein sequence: CASSQDPDGSQTQYF.

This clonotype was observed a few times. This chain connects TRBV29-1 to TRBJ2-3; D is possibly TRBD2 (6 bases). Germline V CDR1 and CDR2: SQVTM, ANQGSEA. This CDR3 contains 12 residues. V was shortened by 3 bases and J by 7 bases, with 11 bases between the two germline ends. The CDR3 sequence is CSVDRDWNTQYF. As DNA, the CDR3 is TGCAGCGTTGACCGGGACTGGAATACGCAGTATTTT.

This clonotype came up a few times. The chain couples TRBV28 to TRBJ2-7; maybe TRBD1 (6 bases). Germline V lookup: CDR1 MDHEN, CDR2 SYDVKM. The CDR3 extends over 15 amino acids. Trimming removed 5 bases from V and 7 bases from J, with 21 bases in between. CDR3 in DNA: TGTGCCAGCAGTCCCCAGGACAGAGATAGAAAGGAGCAGTACTTC. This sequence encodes CASSPQDRDRKEQYF.

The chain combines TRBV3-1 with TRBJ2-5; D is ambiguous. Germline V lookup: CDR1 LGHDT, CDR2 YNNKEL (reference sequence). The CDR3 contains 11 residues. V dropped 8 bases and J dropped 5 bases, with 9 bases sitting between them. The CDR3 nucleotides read TGTGCCAGCGGCCCTGGCGAGACCCAGTACTTC. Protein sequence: CASGPGETQYF.

The CDR3 loop reads CASSQEVNQPQHF. The CDR3 nucleotides read TGTGCCAGCAGCCAAGAAGTCAATCAGCCCCAGCATTTT. The rearrangement joins TRBV3-1 to TRBJ1-5; the D is unclear. V lost 0 bases, J lost 3 bases, and 3 bases lay in between. The CDR3 extends over 13 amino acids. CDR1 is LGHDT, CDR2 YNNKEL, per germline (reference sequence).

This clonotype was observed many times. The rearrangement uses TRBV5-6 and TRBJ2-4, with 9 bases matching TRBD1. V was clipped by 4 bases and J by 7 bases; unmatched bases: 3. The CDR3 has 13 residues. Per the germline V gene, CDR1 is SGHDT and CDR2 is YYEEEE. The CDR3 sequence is CASSGTGNNIQYF. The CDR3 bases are TGTGCCAGCAGCGGGACAGGGAACAACATTCAGTACTTC.

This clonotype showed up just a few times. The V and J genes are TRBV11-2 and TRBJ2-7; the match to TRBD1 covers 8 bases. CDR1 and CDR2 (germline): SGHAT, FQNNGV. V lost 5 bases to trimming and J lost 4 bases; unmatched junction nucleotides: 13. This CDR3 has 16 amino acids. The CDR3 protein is CASSPVRGQGGYEQYF. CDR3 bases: TGTGCCAGCAGCCCAGTCCGAGGACAGGGCGGGTACGAGCAGTACTTC.

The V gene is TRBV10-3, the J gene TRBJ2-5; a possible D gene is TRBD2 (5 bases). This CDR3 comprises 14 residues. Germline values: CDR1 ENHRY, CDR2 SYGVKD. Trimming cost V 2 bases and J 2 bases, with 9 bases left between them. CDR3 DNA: TGTGCCATCAGTGAGCCCCGGGGACAAGAGACCCAGTACTTC. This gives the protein CAISEPRGQETQYF.

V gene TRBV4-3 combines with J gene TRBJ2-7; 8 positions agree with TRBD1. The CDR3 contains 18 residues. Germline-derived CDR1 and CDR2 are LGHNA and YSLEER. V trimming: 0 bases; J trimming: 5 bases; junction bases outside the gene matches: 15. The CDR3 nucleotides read TGCGCCAGCAGCCAAGACTTACCGGGACCAGGGGGCGCAGACGAGCAGTACTTC. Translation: CASSQDLPGPGGADEQYF.

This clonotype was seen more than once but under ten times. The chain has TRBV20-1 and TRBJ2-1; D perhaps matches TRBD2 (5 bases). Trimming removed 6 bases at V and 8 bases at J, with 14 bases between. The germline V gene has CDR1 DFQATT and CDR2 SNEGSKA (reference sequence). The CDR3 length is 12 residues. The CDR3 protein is CSAPGGRYEQFF. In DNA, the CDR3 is TGCAGTGCCCCGGGCGGGCGTTATGAGCAGTTCTTC.

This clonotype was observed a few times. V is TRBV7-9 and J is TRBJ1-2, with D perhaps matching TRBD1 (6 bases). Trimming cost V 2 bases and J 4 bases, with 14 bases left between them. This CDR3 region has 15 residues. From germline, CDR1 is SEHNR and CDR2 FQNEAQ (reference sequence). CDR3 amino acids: CASSLWARGSYGYTF. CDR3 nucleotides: TGTGCCAGCAGCTTATGGGCCAGGGGCAGCTATGGCTACACCTTC.

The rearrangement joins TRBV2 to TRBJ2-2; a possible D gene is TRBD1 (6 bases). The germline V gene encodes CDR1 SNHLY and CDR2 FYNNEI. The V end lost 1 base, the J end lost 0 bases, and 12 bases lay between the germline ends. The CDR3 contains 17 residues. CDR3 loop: CASSEGWDTANTGELFF. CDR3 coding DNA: TGTGCCAGCAGTGAAGGCTGGGACACCGCGAACACCGGGGAGCTGTTTTTT.

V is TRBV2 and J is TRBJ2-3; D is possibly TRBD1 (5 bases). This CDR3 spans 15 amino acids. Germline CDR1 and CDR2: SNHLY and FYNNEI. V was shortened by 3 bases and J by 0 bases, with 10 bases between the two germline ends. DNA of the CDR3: TGTGCCAGCAGTGAGACAGCCCCTAGCACAGATACGCAGTATTTT. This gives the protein CASSETAPSTDTQYF.

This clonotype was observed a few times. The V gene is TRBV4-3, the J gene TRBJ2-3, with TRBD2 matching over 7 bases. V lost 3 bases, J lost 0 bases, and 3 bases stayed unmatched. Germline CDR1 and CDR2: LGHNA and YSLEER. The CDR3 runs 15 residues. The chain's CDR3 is CASSHGRDSTDTQYF. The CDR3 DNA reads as TGCGCCAGCAGCCATGGGAGGGATAGCACAGATACGCAGTATTTT.

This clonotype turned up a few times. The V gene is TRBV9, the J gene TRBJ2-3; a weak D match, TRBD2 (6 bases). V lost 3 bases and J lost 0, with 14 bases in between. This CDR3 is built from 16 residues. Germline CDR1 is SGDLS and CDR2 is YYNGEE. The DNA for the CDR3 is TGTGCCAGCAGCGAGTTGGCGGGGAGTAGCACAGATACGCAGTATTTT. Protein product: CASSELAGSSTDTQYF.

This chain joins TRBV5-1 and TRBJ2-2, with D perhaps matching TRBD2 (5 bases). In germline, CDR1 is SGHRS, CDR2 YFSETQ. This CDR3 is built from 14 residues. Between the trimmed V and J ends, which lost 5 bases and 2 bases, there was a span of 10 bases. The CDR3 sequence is CASSPSGNTGELFF. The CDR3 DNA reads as TGCGCCAGCAGTCCAAGCGGTAACACCGGGGAGCTGTTTTTT. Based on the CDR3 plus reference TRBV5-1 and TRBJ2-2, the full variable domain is KAGVTQTPRYLIKTRGQQVTLSCSPISGHRSVSWYQQTPGQGLQFLFEYFSETQRNKGNFPGRFSGRQFSNSRSEMNVSTLELGDSALYLCASSPSGNTGELFFGEGSRLTVL.

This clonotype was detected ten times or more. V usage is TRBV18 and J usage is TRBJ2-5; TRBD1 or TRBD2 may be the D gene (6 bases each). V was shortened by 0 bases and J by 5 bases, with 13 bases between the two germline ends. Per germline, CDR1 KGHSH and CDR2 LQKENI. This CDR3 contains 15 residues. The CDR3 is CASSPPGVGGETQYF. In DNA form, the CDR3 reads TGTGCCAGCTCACCACCCGGAGTGGGGGGCGAGACCCAGTACTTC.

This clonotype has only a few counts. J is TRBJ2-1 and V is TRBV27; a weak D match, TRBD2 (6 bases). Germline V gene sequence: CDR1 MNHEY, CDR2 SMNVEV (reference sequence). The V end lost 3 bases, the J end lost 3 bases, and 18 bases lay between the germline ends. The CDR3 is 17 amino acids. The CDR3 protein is CASSFPGQGGNYNEQFF. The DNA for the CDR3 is TGTGCCAGCAGTTTCCCTGGCCAGGGCGGGAACTACAATGAGCAGTTCTTC.

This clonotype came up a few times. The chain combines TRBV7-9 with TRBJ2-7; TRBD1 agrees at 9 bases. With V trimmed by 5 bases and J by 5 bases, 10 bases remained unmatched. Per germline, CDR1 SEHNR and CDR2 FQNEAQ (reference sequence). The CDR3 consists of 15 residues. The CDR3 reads CASSTAGQGRDEQYF. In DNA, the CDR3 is TGTGCCAGCAGCACGGCCGGACAGGGGAGAGACGAGCAGTACTTC.

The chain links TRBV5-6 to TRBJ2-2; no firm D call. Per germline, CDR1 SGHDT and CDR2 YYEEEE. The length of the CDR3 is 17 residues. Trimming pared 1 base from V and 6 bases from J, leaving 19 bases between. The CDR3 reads CASSLNIGPEIAGELFF. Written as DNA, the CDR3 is TGTGCCAGCAGCTTGAACATCGGGCCAGAAATAGCCGGGGAGCTGTTTTTT.

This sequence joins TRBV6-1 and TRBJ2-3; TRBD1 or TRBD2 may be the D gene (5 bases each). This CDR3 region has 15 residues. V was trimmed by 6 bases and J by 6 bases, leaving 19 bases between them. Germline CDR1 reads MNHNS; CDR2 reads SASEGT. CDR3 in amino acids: CASSRGESSGDTQYF. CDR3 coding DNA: TGTGCCAGCAGCCGAGGGGAGTCGTCAGGGGATACGCAGTATTTT.